This is a list of T cell receptor beta chains from one sample in a study of T cell repertoires in cytomegalovirus infection. No antigen has been identified for these receptors. TCRdb re-called the reads with MiXCR, one entry per CDR3 protein. The profile shows around 360,000 distinct CDR3 sequences, about 34% of them singletons. The sample was cultured PBMCs, taken from culture after CMV antigen stimulation. Source of these receptors: a human donor in good health (CMV status not recorded). Some clones in this sample may be carry-over from other donors' samples. CDR3s include the opening cysteine and the closing phenylalanine or tryptophan. D genes are given only for firm matches. Not all rows give a size; the values are once, few, many and, for expanded clones, a class.

>TRBJ2-7|NA|TRBV5-4|NA
TGTGCCAGCAGCGCAGAGAGCTCCTACGAGCAGTACTTC
CASSAESSYEQYF
>TRBJ2-1|few|TRBV11-2|TRBD2
TGTGCCAGCAGCTCGAGGACTAGCGGGAGGTACAATGAGCAGTTCTTC
CASSSRTSGRYNEQFF
>TRBJ2-1|many|TRBV7-2|TRBD2
TGTGCCAGCAGCTTAGAGCTAGCGGGAGGGCGGAATGAGCAGTTCTTC
CASSLELAGGRNEQFF
>TRBJ1-4|NA|TRBV14|TRBD1
TGTGCCAGCAGCCAAGGGTTGACAGGGGGAGTTGAAAAACTGTTTTTT
CASSQGLTGGVEKLFF
>TRBJ2-3|many|TRBV2|TRBD2
TGTGCCAGCAGTGAAGGGGCGGGAGGGCCCACAGATACGCAGTATTTT
CASSEGAGGPTDTQYF
>TRBJ1-2|NA|TRBV27|NA
TGTGCCAGCAGTTTATCCGCGAGGGGATCAGGCTACACCTTC
CASSLSARGSGYTF
>TRBJ2-1|once|TRBV27|TRBD2
TGTGCCAGCAGAACACTAGCGGGGGGGGATGAGCAGTTCTTC
CASRTLAGGDEQFF
>TRBJ1-5|NA|TRBV20-1|NA
TGCAGTGCTAGGGACGTACTTAGCAATCAGCCCCAGCATTTT
CSARDVLSNQPQHF
>TRBJ2-1|NA|TRBV6-1|NA
TGTGCCAGCAGTGTCACTACGAATGAGCAGTTCTTC
CASSVTTNEQFF
>TRBJ1-5|NA|TRBV7-2|NA
TGTGCCAGCAGAGAGGGGGACAAAAATCAGCCCCAGCATTTT
CASREGDKNQPQHF
>TRBJ2-1|NA|TRBV6-6|NA
TGTGCCAGCACCCACGACTACGGGACTGCACTAGTCTACAATGAGCAGTTCTTC
CASTHDYGTALVYNEQFF
>TRBJ1-1|few|TRBV7-9|TRBD1
TGTGCCAGGAGCGACTTGACAGGGGTAAACACTGAAGCTTTCTTT
CARSDLTGVNTEAFF
>TRBJ1-1|NA|TRBV6-2/TRBV6-3|NA
TGTGCCAGCAGTTACTTTTCAGGCACTGAAGCTTTCTTT
CASSYFSGTEAFF
>TRBJ1-1|NA|TRBV4-3|TRBD1
TGCGCCAGCAGCCACCTCATACAGGGGGACGAAGGGGAAGCTTTCTTT
CASSHLIQGDEGEAFF
>TRBJ2-1|few|TRBV11-2|TRBD2
TGTGCCAGCAGCTTAGGTACTAGCGGTTCATCTAATGAGCAGTTCTTC
CASSLGTSGSSNEQFF
>TRBJ1-1|NA|TRBV5-1|TRBD1
TGCGCCAGCAGCTTGGCCAGGGGGGGTGAAGCTTTCTTT
CASSLARGGEAFF
>TRBJ2-3|NA|TRBV11-2|NA
TGTGCCAGCAGCTTATACGGTTACGGCACAGATACGCAGTATTTT
CASSLYGYGTDTQYF
>TRBJ2-2|NA|TRBV7-2|NA
TGTGCCAGCATCCTGTCCGCCGGTCGGGCCGGGGAGCTGTTTTTT
CASILSAGRAGELFF
>TRBJ2-1|NA|TRBV20-1|TRBD2
TGCAGTGCGACGGGACAGTCCAAACTAGCGGGAGCCCCCAATGAGCAGTTCTTC
CSATGQSKLAGAPNEQFF
>TRBJ1-4|NA|TRBV9|NA
TGTGCCAGCAGCGTGCAAGCAACTAATGAAAAACTGTTTTTT
CASSVQATNEKLFF
>TRBJ1-5|NA|TRBV6-6|NA
TGTGCCAGCAGTTACGGGATGGGCCTTGCTGATACTCAGCCCCAGCATTTT
CASSYGMGLADTQPQHF
>TRBJ1-1|NA|TRBV12-3/TRBV12-4|NA
TGTGCCAGCAGCTCCCCTTGGGGAATGAACACTGAAGCTTTCTTT
CASSSPWGMNTEAFF
>TRBJ2-5|NA|TRBV7-2|NA
TGTGCCAGCAGCTTAGTACAGGCCCAAGAGACCCAGTACTTC
CASSLVQAQETQYF
>TRBJ1-1|NA|TRBV27|TRBD1
TGTGCCAGCAGTCCCTACAGGGGCGAAGCTTTCTTT
CASSPYRGEAFF
>TRBJ2-7|few|TRBV7-2|NA
TGTGCCAGCAGCCCTTCAATGGGCGGGGGCACGTTCTCCTACGAGCAGTACTTC
CASSPSMGGGTFSYEQYF
>TRBJ1-1|NA|TRBV29-1|TRBD1
TGCAGCGCCAGGGGGCAGGTAAACACTGAAGCTTTCTTT
CSARGQVNTEAFF
>TRBJ2-3|NA|TRBV3-1|TRBD2
TGTGCCAGCAGACAGACTAGCGGTAGCACAGATACGCAGTATTTT
CASRQTSGSTDTQYF
>TRBJ2-5|many|TRBV7-8|TRBD2
TGTGCCAGCAGCAAAGAGGCCGGACTAGCGGGACAGACCCAGTACTTC
CASSKEAGLAGQTQYF
>TRBJ2-3|once|TRBV7-3|TRBD2
TGTGCCAGCAGCTCCCGGGTGGCGGGAGGTACAGATACGCAGTATTTT
CASSSRVAGGTDTQYF
>TRBJ2-5|NA|TRBV7-4|NA
TGTGCCAGCAGCTTAGTGTCTGGACGCCTTCGGGAGACCCAGTACTTC
CASSLVSGRLRETQYF
>TRBJ2-1|NA|TRBV11-3|NA
TGTGCCAGCAGTTCCGAGAGCTCCTACAATGAGCAGTTCTTC
CASSSESSYNEQFF
>TRBJ1-6|NA|TRBV7-2|NA
TGTGCCAGCAGTCCGACCGGGACTCAACTAGGTTCACCCCTCCACTTT
CASSPTGTQLGSPLHF
>TRBJ1-6|few|TRBV19|NA
TGTGCCAGTAGTGACATAGAGTATTCACCCCTCCACTTT
CASSDIEYSPLHF
>TRBJ2-3|NA|TRBV6-2/TRBV6-3|TRBD2
TGTGCCAGCAGCCGAGGGTTAATAGCGGGAGGAGATACGCAGTATTTT
CASSRGLIAGGDTQYF
>TRBJ2-1|NA|TRBV4-1|NA
TGCGCCAGCAGCCAAGTTCTCAGTGAGCAGTTCTTC
CASSQVLSEQFF
>TRBJ1-2|NA|TRBV7-2|NA
TGTGCCAGCAGCTTAGAACGGGGGCGGGGCTACACCTTC
CASSLERGRGYTF
>TRBJ2-3|many|TRBV7-2|NA
TGTGCCAGCAGCATGGACCGTTCAACTAGCACAGATACGCAGTATTTT
CASSMDRSTSTDTQYF
>TRBJ1-5|NA|TRBV7-2|NA
TGTGCCAGCAGCTTGGGACAAAAGGACCAGCATTTT
CASSLGQKDQHF
>TRBJ2-5|NA|TRBV7-2|TRBD2
TGTGCCAGCAGCCTCGGGGGGGGCGGAGAGACCCAGTACTTC
CASSLGGGGETQYF
>TRBJ2-1|NA|TRBV19|NA
TGTGCCAGTAGCGTAGGCCTCAGGGGGGTTGCGGTTGACAATGAGCAGTTCTTC
CASSVGLRGVAVDNEQFF
>TRBJ2-3|few|TRBV10-2|NA
TGCGCCAGTTTTTTGGATACGCAGTATTTT
CASFLDTQYF